This T cell receptor beta chain appears in the sequencing data of a study of beta chain features in type 1 diabetes. At the level of the study: All samples combined gave roughly 100,000,000 sorted cells for examination. Regarding the study as a whole: A moderate, significant TCRB CDR3 shortening appeared in type 1 diabetes across four CD4+ subsets.

Purity above 95% was achieved in all sorted populations. Looked up from germline, CDR1 is DFQATT and CDR2 is SNEGSKA (reference sequence). V lost 3 bases to trimming and J lost 7 bases, with 4 bases between them. CDR3 length: 10 amino acids. With respect to this clone: No antigen is known for it.

Isolated RNA was reverse transcribed in full, so expressed TCRB transcripts were sequenced. The repertoire was sequenced with immunoSEQ multiplex PCR; TCRdb's copy has only in-frame clones and lacks some. The sample has 35,000 to 45,000 clones, about 68% seen once; the top ten hold around 1.7%. This clonotype was sampled from a man under 40 with type 1 diabetes. Some clones in this sample may be carry-over from other donors' samples. V gene TRBV20-1 combines with J gene TRBJ2-1; D gene ambiguous. The specimen sequenced was Tregs from blood. The CDR3 sequence is CSARRNEQFF. The CDR3 DNA is TGCAGTGCTAGGAGGAATGAGCAGTTCTTC.